The rows below give T cell receptor beta chains drawn from one sample of a study of Ad26.COV2.S vaccination and SARS-CoV-2 variants. Assay: immunoSEQ multiplex PCR; the TCRdb copy retains only in-frame clones and omits some. The top ten clones hold about 10% of a sample with hundreds of thousands of clones, 86% of them seen once. The source material was peripheral blood, sampled in a trial of Ad26.COV2.S vaccine versus placebo. The receptors shown here come from a person aged 18 to 59 who received the Ad26.COV2.S COVID-19 vaccine or a placebo. Each CDR3 is given with its conserved first and last residue. Fields, in order: J gene, D gene, V gene, clone size, CDR3 protein, CDR3 DNA. A D gene is named only where the DNA matches it firmly. Size is stated for part of the rows, as once, few or many counts, or as a class when the clone is expanded.

J gene: TRBJ2-1
D gene: TRBD1
V gene: TRBV27
clone size: .
CDR3 protein: CASRRGQGLEQFF
CDR3 DNA: TGTGCCAGCAGAAGGGGACAGGGACTTGAGCAGTTCTTC

J gene: TRBJ2-1
D gene: TRBD1
V gene: TRBV7-8
clone size: .
CDR3 protein: CASSRDRGSYNEQFF
CDR3 DNA: TGTGCCAGCAGCCGGGACAGGGGGTCCTACAATGAGCAGTTCTTC

J gene: TRBJ2-1
D gene: TRBD1
V gene: TRBV7-8
clone size: .
CDR3 protein: CASRHRDSSYNEQFF
CDR3 DNA: TGTGCCAGCAGACACAGGGACAGCTCCTACAATGAGCAGTTCTTC

J gene: TRBJ1-4
D gene: .
V gene: TRBV2
clone size: .
CDR3 protein: CASTEGTTNEKLFF
CDR3 DNA: TGTGCCAGCACCGAAGGTACAACTAATGAAAAACTGTTTTTT

J gene: TRBJ2-5
D gene: .
V gene: TRBV4-3
clone size: .
CDR3 protein: CASSQDFVQETQYF
CDR3 DNA: TGCGCCAGCAGCCAAGATTTTGTACAAGAGACCCAGTACTTC

J gene: TRBJ2-2
D gene: TRBD2
V gene: TRBV7-3
clone size: .
CDR3 protein: CASSPGLAGGPITGELFF
CDR3 DNA: TGTGCCAGCAGCCCCGGACTAGCGGGAGGGCCGATCACCGGGGAGCTGTTTTTT

J gene: TRBJ2-7
D gene: .
V gene: TRBV7-6
clone size: .
CDR3 protein: CASSLAPGAESYEQYF
CDR3 DNA: TGTGCCAGCAGCTTAGCGCCGGGGGCAGAGTCCTACGAGCAGTACTTC

J gene: TRBJ1-2
D gene: .
V gene: TRBV24-1
clone size: few
CDR3 protein: CATSASAGANYGYTF
CDR3 DNA: TGTGCCACCAGTGCTTCCGCTGGTGCTAACTATGGCTACACCTTC

J gene: TRBJ1-6
D gene: TRBD1
V gene: TRBV13
clone size: once
CDR3 protein: CASSLWASGGIGSYNSPLHF
CDR3 DNA: TGTGCCAGCAGCTTGTGGGCGTCAGGGGGCATCGGCTCCTATAATTCACCCCTCCACTTT

J gene: TRBJ2-5
D gene: TRBD1
V gene: TRBV12-3/TRBV12-4
clone size: .
CDR3 protein: CASPDRGETQYF
CDR3 DNA: TGTGCCAGCCCAGACAGGGGGGAGACCCAGTACTTC

J gene: TRBJ2-1
D gene: .
V gene: TRBV9
clone size: .
CDR3 protein: CASSVAGTGDRGEQFF
CDR3 DNA: TGTGCCAGCAGCGTAGCGGGAACCGGGGATCGAGGAGAGCAGTTCTTC

J gene: TRBJ2-2
D gene: TRBD1
V gene: TRBV27
clone size: .
CDR3 protein: CASSLFGQGVTGELFF
CDR3 DNA: TGTGCCAGCAGTTTATTCGGACAGGGGGTCACCGGGGAGCTGTTTTTT

J gene: TRBJ2-7
D gene: TRBD2
V gene: TRBV15
clone size: .
CDR3 protein: CATSKEAGVGSYEQYF
CDR3 DNA: TGTGCCACCAGCAAAGAGGCGGGGGTAGGTTCCTACGAGCAGTACTTC

J gene: TRBJ2-6
D gene: .
V gene: TRBV4-1
clone size: .
CDR3 protein: CASSLGSSGANVLTF
CDR3 DNA: TGCGCCAGCAGCCTAGGGAGCTCTGGGGCCAACGTCCTGACTTTC

J gene: TRBJ2-1
D gene: .
V gene: TRBV12-3/TRBV12-4
clone size: .
CDR3 protein: CASSLGNEQFF
CDR3 DNA: TGTGCCAGCAGTTTGGGCAATGAGCAGTTCTTC

J gene: TRBJ2-7
D gene: .
V gene: TRBV5-1
clone size: once
CDR3 protein: CASSLGNPGGSYEQYF
CDR3 DNA: TGCGCCAGCAGCTTGGGGAACCCCGGGGGCTCCTACGAGCAGTACTTC

J gene: TRBJ2-5
D gene: .
V gene: TRBV24-1
clone size: .
CDR3 protein: CAPLRGDKETQYF
CDR3 DNA: TGTGCCCCTCTAAGGGGTGATAAAGAGACCCAGTACTTC

J gene: TRBJ2-3
D gene: TRBD2
V gene: TRBV5-8
clone size: .
CDR3 protein: CASSQIFGGATDTQYF
CDR3 DNA: TGTGCCAGCAGCCAGATTTTCGGGGGGGCAACAGATACGCAGTATTTT

J gene: TRBJ2-7
D gene: .
V gene: TRBV5-1
clone size: .
CDR3 protein: CASSTTQGGRDEQYF
CDR3 DNA: TGCGCCAGCAGCACAACGCAGGGCGGCAGGGACGAGCAGTACTTC

J gene: TRBJ2-7
D gene: .
V gene: TRBV12-2
clone size: .
CDR3 protein: CASRLVYREVSYEQYF
CDR3 DNA: TGTGCAAGTCGCTTAGTATACAGGGAGGTCTCCTACGAGCAGTACTTC

J gene: TRBJ1-4
D gene: .
V gene: TRBV2
clone size: .
CDR3 protein: CASSEGGGLSPRKLFF
CDR3 DNA: TGTGCCAGCAGTGAGGGCGGGGGCCTAAGTCCTCGAAAACTGTTTTTT

J gene: TRBJ2-3
D gene: TRBD2
V gene: TRBV30
clone size: .
CDR3 protein: CAWSVLAGGTDTQYF
CDR3 DNA: TGTGCCTGGAGTGTACTAGCGGGAGGAACAGATACGCAGTATTTT

J gene: TRBJ2-5
D gene: TRBD1
V gene: TRBV19
clone size: .
CDR3 protein: CASSPPRTGGMKTQYF
CDR3 DNA: TGTGCCAGTAGTCCCCCTCGGACAGGGGGCATGAAGACCCAGTACTTC

J gene: TRBJ1-5
D gene: .
V gene: TRBV7-2
clone size: .
CDR3 protein: CASSLSTVYSNQPQHF
CDR3 DNA: TGTGCCAGCAGCTTAAGCACGGTTTATAGCAATCAGCCCCAGCATTTT

J gene: TRBJ2-5
D gene: TRBD2
V gene: TRBV4-1
clone size: .
CDR3 protein: CASSHPTLAGGEETQYF
CDR3 DNA: TGCGCCAGCAGCCACCCCACACTAGCGGGAGGGGAAGAGACCCAGTACTTC

J gene: TRBJ2-4
D gene: .
V gene: TRBV2
clone size: .
CDR3 protein: CASSENQSGNIQYF
CDR3 DNA: TGTGCCAGCAGTGAGAACCAGTCCGGGAACATTCAGTACTTC

J gene: TRBJ1-5
D gene: .
V gene: TRBV28
clone size: once
CDR3 protein: CASSWRSRALHQPQHF
CDR3 DNA: TGTGCCAGCAGTTGGAGAAGCCGGGCCCTACACCAGCCCCAGCATTTT

J gene: TRBJ2-1
D gene: .
V gene: TRBV6-2/TRBV6-3
clone size: .
CDR3 protein: CASSWWNEQFF
CDR3 DNA: TGTGCCAGCAGTTGGTGGAATGAGCAGTTCTTC

J gene: TRBJ2-1
D gene: TRBD1
V gene: TRBV9
clone size: few
CDR3 protein: CASTSQGGSYNEQFF
CDR3 DNA: TGTGCCAGCACCTCACAGGGGGGTTCTTACAATGAGCAGTTCTTC

J gene: TRBJ2-7
D gene: .
V gene: TRBV19
clone size: few
CDR3 protein: CASSKGPLGYEQYF
CDR3 DNA: TGTGCCAGTAGTAAGGGGCCTCTAGGCTACGAGCAGTACTTC

J gene: TRBJ2-1
D gene: .
V gene: TRBV11-2
clone size: .
CDR3 protein: CASSPLFEQFF
CDR3 DNA: TGTGCCAGCAGCCCCCTGTTTGAGCAGTTCTTC

J gene: TRBJ1-2
D gene: .
V gene: TRBV4-2
clone size: .
CDR3 protein: CASSQGLEREGYTF
CDR3 DNA: TGTGCCAGCAGCCAAGGACTGGAGCGTGAAGGCTACACCTTC

J gene: TRBJ2-3
D gene: .
V gene: TRBV6-6
clone size: .
CDR3 protein: CAGAVAGAPTDTQYF
CDR3 DNA: TGTGCCGGCGCCGTGGCGGGGGCCCCCACAGATACGCAGTATTTT

J gene: TRBJ2-1
D gene: .
V gene: TRBV12-3/TRBV12-4
clone size: once
CDR3 protein: CASSLAAGWRFF
CDR3 DNA: TGTGCCAGCAGTTTAGCTGCAGGGTGGCGGTTCTTC

J gene: TRBJ1-1
D gene: TRBD1
V gene: TRBV13
clone size: .
CDR3 protein: CASSHLSDRGTTEAFF
CDR3 DNA: TGTGCCAGCAGCCACCTCTCCGACAGGGGGACCACTGAAGCTTTCTTT

J gene: TRBJ1-1
D gene: TRBD1
V gene: TRBV13
clone size: .
CDR3 protein: CASSPQGGEAFF
CDR3 DNA: TGTGCCAGCAGCCCGCAGGGGGGAGAGGCTTTCTTT

J gene: TRBJ1-2
D gene: TRBD1
V gene: TRBV4-2
clone size: .
CDR3 protein: CASSQDFHAAGGIKGYTF
CDR3 DNA: TGTGCCAGCAGCCAAGATTTTCATGCGGCAGGGGGTATAAAGGGCTACACCTTC

J gene: TRBJ2-7
D gene: .
V gene: TRBV6-1
clone size: once
CDR3 protein: CASSEYGDSYEQYF
CDR3 DNA: TGTGCCAGCAGTGAATATGGCGACTCCTACGAGCAGTACTTC

J gene: TRBJ1-2
D gene: .
V gene: TRBV28
clone size: .
CDR3 protein: CASSSGTLRGYTF
CDR3 DNA: TGTGCCAGCAGTTCGGGGACCCTACGAGGCTACACCTTC

J gene: TRBJ2-3
D gene: .
V gene: TRBV27
clone size: .
CDR3 protein: CASSPGVGSGQYF
CDR3 DNA: TGTGCCAGCAGTCCTGGGGTAGGGAGTGGGCAGTATTTT